Listed below are T cell receptor beta chains from one sample, sequenced in a study of human T cells and chemical hapten exposure. TCRdb re-derived calls from the RACE reads in MiXCR, one entry per CDR3 protein. The sample has over 45,000 distinct CDR3 sequences, roughly a tenth seen once. Sample: whole blood, taken in connection with sensitization to the hapten diphenylcyclopropenone (DPC). All receptors come from a woman in her 40s with alopecia areata. Some clones in this sample may be carry-over from other donors' samples. The CDR3 runs from the conserved cysteine through the conserved F or W. The D gene is left open where the match is weak. Rows may omit the clone size; those that give it use once, few, many or a size class.

length: 15; size: many; D: TRBD1; J: TRBJ1-1; V: TRBV28; CDR3: CASRSGQGGRTEAFF; DNA: TGTGCCAGCAGATCGGGACAGGGAGGAAGGACTGAAGCTTTCTTT
length: 18; size: few; D: -; J: TRBJ2-3; V: TRBV20-1; CDR3: CSARGGGSGAARTDTQYF; DNA: TGCAGTGCTAGAGGGGGTGGGTCAGGAGCTGCCAGGACAGATACGCAGTATTTT
length: 19; size: many; D: -; J: TRBJ1-6; V: TRBV6-2/TRBV6-3; CDR3: CASSYPPLSTGSYNSPLHF; DNA: TGTGCCAGCAGTTACCCCCCGCTTTCGACAGGCTCCTATAATTCACCCCTCCACTTT
length: 14; size: many; D: -; J: TRBJ1-6; V: TRBV7-2; CDR3: CASSPTGRNSPLHF; DNA: TGTGCCAGCAGCCCGACGGGACGGAATTCACCCCTCCACTTT
length: 15; size: many; D: TRBD1; J: TRBJ1-5; V: TRBV30; CDR3: CAWSRTGPVAQPQHF; DNA: TGTGCCTGGAGTAGGACAGGGCCTGTGGCTCAGCCCCAGCATTTT
length: 15; size: few; D: -; J: TRBJ2-1; V: TRBV20-1; CDR3: CSASDWGNRYNEQFF; DNA: TGCAGTGCTAGCGACTGGGGGAACCGTTACAATGAGCAGTTCTTC
length: 18; size: many; D: TRBD2; J: TRBJ2-2; V: TRBV29-1; CDR3: CSVEAGLAGGANTGELFF; DNA: TGCAGCGTTGAGGCGGGACTAGCGGGGGGTGCGAACACCGGGGAGCTGTTTTTT
length: 12; size: many; D: -; J: TRBJ2-3; V: TRBV6-5; CDR3: CASRGAVDTQYF; DNA: TGTGCCAGCAGGGGGGCCGTAGATACGCAGTATTTT
length: 14; size: few; D: -; J: TRBJ1-3; V: TRBV12-3/TRBV12-4; CDR3: CASKLSSSGNTIYF; DNA: TGTGCCAGCAAGCTCTCTAGCTCTGGAAACACCATATATTTT
length: 15; size: many; D: -; J: TRBJ2-1; V: TRBV5-1; CDR3: CASSLAQPAYNEQFF; DNA: TGCGCCAGCAGCTTGGCACAGCCCGCCTACAATGAGCAGTTCTTC
length: 17; size: many; D: TRBD2; J: TRBJ2-3; V: TRBV4-1; CDR3: CASSQGWASGGTDTQYF; DNA: TGCGCCAGCAGCCAAGGATGGGCTAGCGGGGGGACAGATACGCAGTATTTT
length: 16; size: many; D: TRBD2; J: TRBJ2-1; V: TRBV3-1; CDR3: CASSQELAGDDNEQFF; DNA: TGTGCCAGCAGCCAAGAACTAGCGGGGGACGACAATGAGCAGTTCTTC
length: 14; size: -; D: -; J: TRBJ2-7; V: TRBV27; CDR3: CASSFGGAAYEQYF; DNA: TGTGCCAGCAGTTTTGGGGGGGCGGCCTACGAGCAGTACTTC
length: 15; size: few; D: TRBD2; J: TRBJ2-3; V: TRBV27; CDR3: CASRLAGGLADTQYF; DNA: TGTGCCAGCAGACTAGCGGGGGGGCTTGCAGATACGCAGTATTTT
length: 15; size: -; D: -; J: TRBJ2-3; V: TRBV7-6; CDR3: CASSATGRWADTQYF; DNA: TGTGCCAGCAGCGCTACAGGGAGATGGGCGGATACGCAGTATTTT
length: 14; size: -; D: -; J: TRBJ2-1; V: TRBV15; CDR3: CATSGQRRGDEQFF; DNA: TGTGCCACCAGCGGGCAGCGCCGAGGCGATGAGCAGTTCTTC
length: 12; size: -; D: TRBD2; J: TRBJ2-1; V: TRBV29-1; CDR3: CSVDNPGGEQFF; DNA: TGCAGCGTTGATAACCCGGGGGGTGAGCAGTTCTTC
length: 15; size: -; D: TRBD1; J: TRBJ2-1; V: TRBV9; CDR3: CASSADRAHINEQFF; DNA: TGTGCCAGCAGCGCCGACAGGGCGCACATAAATGAGCAGTTCTTC
length: 13; size: many; D: -; J: TRBJ2-3; V: TRBV6-5; CDR3: CASSYIGTDTQYF; DNA: TGTGCCAGCAGTTACATTGGGACAGATACGCAGTATTTT
length: 15; size: many; D: -; J: TRBJ2-1; V: TRBV30; CDR3: CAWSVRGLTYNEQFF; DNA: TGTGCCTGGAGTGTAAGGGGTCTTACCTACAATGAGCAGTTCTTC
length: 12; size: -; D: -; J: TRBJ1-1; V: TRBV12-3/TRBV12-4; CDR3: CASSFVNTEAFF; DNA: TGTGCCAGCAGTTTCGTGAACACTGAAGCTTTCTTT
length: 14; size: many; D: TRBD2; J: TRBJ2-1; V: TRBV27; CDR3: CASSRTSGLNEQFF; DNA: TGTGCCAGCAGTCGGACTAGCGGGTTGAATGAGCAGTTCTTC
length: 18; size: many; D: -; J: TRBJ2-2; V: TRBV3-1; CDR3: CASSLLGGGVSNTGELFF; DNA: TGTGCCAGCAGCCTTCTTGGAGGGGGCGTATCGAACACCGGGGAGCTGTTTTTT
length: 15; size: many; D: TRBD1; J: TRBJ2-7; V: TRBV9; CDR3: CASSVVSGQGVEQYF; DNA: TGTGCCAGCAGCGTAGTTTCCGGACAGGGGGTCGAGCAGTACTTC
length: 16; size: few; D: -; J: TRBJ2-2; V: TRBV6-5; CDR3: CASSSPGLGQTGELFF; DNA: TGTGCCAGCAGTTCCCCGGGGTTGGGTCAAACCGGGGAGCTGTTTTTT
length: 16; size: few; D: TRBD2; J: TRBJ2-3; V: TRBV5-4; CDR3: CASSSGGLHSTDTQYF; DNA: TGTGCCAGCAGCTCGGGGGGACTCCATAGCACAGATACGCAGTATTTT
length: 15; size: many; D: -; J: TRBJ1-1; V: TRBV5-1; CDR3: CASSEQGVENTEAFF; DNA: TGCGCCAGCAGCGAACAGGGCGTGGAGAACACTGAAGCTTTCTTT
length: 10; size: many; D: -; J: TRBJ1-6; V: TRBV23-1; CDR3: CASLGGTLHF; DNA: TGCGCCAGCCTTGGGGGAACCCTCCACTTT
length: 14; size: -; D: -; J: TRBJ2-7; V: TRBV7-2; CDR3: CASSLVQGLYEQYF; DNA: TGTGCCAGCAGCTTAGTCCAGGGACTCTACGAGCAGTACTTC
length: 13; size: -; D: -; J: TRBJ1-1; V: TRBV5-1; CDR3: CASSFPSNTEAFF; DNA: TGCGCCAGCAGCTTCCCGTCGAACACTGAAGCTTTCTTT
length: 14; size: few; D: -; J: TRBJ2-7; V: TRBV7-2; CDR3: CASSLVVENYEQYF; DNA: TGTGCCAGCAGCTTAGTAGTAGAGAACTACGAGCAGTACTTC
length: 15; size: few; D: TRBD1; J: TRBJ2-5; V: TRBV2; CDR3: CASKIFQGAQETQYF; DNA: TGTGCCAGCAAAATTTTCCAGGGGGCTCAAGAGACCCAGTACTTC
length: 14; size: many; D: TRBD1; J: TRBJ2-7; V: TRBV5-1; CDR3: CASSLGFGTGGTDF; DNA: TGCGCCAGCAGCTTGGGTTTCGGGACAGGGGGAACGGACTTC
length: 14; size: many; D: -; J: TRBJ2-1; V: TRBV20-1; CDR3: CSDTPATLQGEQFF; DNA: TGCAGTGACACGCCCGCTACCCTCCAGGGTGAGCAGTTCTTC
length: 14; size: -; D: -; J: TRBJ1-2; V: TRBV10-3; CDR3: CAISTRDTNYGYTF; DNA: TGTGCCATCAGCACGCGGGACACTAACTATGGCTACACCTTC
length: 17; size: many; D: TRBD2; J: TRBJ2-2; V: TRBV3-1; CDR3: CASSQVGLAANTGELFF; DNA: TGTGCCAGCAGCCAAGTAGGCCTAGCGGCGAACACCGGGGAGCTGTTTTTT
length: 14; size: many; D: TRBD1; J: TRBJ1-2; V: TRBV7-2; CDR3: CASSPGRQGSVYTF; DNA: TGTGCCAGCAGCCCCGGTCGACAGGGATCGGTCTACACCTTC
length: 14; size: many; D: -; J: TRBJ1-6; V: TRBV28; CDR3: CASSLVSSNSPLHF; DNA: TGTGCCAGCAGTTTGGTTTCGAGCAATTCACCCCTCCACTTT
length: 15; size: many; D: TRBD1; J: TRBJ1-2; V: TRBV4-1; CDR3: CASSPGQGPNYGYTF; DNA: TGCGCCAGCAGTCCCGGACAGGGACCAAACTATGGCTACACCTTC
length: 21; size: many; D: TRBD1; J: TRBJ1-1; V: TRBV12-3/TRBV12-4; CDR3: CASSFEGGGAGNTEVPLKAFF; DNA: TGTGCCAGCAGTTTTGAAGGGGGCGGGGCGGGGAACACTGAAGTCCCCCTGAAGGCTTTCTTT